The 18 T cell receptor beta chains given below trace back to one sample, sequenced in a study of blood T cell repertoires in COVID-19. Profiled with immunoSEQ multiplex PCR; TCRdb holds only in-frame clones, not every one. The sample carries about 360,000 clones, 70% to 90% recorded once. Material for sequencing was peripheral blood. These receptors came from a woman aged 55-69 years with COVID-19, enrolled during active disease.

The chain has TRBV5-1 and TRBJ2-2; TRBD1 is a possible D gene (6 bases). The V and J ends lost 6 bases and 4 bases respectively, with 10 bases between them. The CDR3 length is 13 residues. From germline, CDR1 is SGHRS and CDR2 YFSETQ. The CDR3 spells CASTQGSTGELFF. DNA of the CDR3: TGCGCCAGCACGCAGGGGTCCACCGGGGAGCTGTTTTTT.

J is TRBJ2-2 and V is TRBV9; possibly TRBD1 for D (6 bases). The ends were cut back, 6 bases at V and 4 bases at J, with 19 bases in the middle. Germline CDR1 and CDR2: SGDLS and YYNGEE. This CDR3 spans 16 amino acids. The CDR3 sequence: CASTRLSQGSTGELFF. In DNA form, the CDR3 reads TGTGCCAGCACCCGGTTGTCCCAGGGGAGCACCGGGGAGCTGTTTTTT.

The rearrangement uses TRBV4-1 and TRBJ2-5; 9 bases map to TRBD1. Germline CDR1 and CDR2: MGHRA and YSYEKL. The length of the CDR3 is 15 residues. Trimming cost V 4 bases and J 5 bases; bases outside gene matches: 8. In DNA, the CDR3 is TGCGCCAGCAGCCGGGCACAGGGGGCTGGCGAGACCCAGTACTTC. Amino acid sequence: CASSRAQGAGETQYF.

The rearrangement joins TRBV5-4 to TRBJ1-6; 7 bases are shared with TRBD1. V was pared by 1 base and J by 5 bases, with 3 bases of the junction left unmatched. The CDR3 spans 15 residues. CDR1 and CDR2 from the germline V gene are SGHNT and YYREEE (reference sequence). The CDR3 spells CASSLFDRDNSPLHF. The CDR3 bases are TGTGCCAGCAGCTTGTTCGACAGGGATAATTCACCCCTCCACTTT.

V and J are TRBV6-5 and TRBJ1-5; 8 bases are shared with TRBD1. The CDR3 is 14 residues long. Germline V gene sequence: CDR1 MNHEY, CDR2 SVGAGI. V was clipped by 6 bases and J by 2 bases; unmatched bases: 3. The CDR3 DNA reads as TGTGCCAGCAGACCGACAGGGGGCAATCAGCCCCAGCATTTT. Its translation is CASRPTGGNQPQHF.

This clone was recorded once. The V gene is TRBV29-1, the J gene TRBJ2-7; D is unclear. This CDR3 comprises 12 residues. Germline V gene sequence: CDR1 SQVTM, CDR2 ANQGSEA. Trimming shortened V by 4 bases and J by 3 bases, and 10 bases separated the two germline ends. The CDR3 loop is CSVVIRSYEQYF. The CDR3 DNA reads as TGCAGCGTTGTAATCCGGAGCTACGAGCAGTACTTC.

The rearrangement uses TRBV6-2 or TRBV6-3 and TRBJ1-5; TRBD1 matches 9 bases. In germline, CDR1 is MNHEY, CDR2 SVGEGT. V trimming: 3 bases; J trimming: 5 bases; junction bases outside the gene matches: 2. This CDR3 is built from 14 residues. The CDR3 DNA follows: TGTGCCAGCAGTTATCGGACAGGGGATCAGCCCCAGCATTTT. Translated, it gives CASSYRTGDQPQHF.

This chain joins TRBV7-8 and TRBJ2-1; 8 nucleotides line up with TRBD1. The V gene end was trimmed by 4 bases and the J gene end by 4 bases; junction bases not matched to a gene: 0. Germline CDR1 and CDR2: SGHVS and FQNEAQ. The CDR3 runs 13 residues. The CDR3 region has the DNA TGTGCCAGCAGCTGGACAGGGTACAATGAGCAGTTCTTC. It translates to CASSWTGYNEQFF.

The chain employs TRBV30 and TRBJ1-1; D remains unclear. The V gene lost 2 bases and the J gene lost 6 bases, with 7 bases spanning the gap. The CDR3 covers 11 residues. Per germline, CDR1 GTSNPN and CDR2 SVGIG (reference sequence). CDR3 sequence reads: CAWSPLAEAFF. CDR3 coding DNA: TGTGCCTGGAGTCCCCTCGCTGAAGCTTTCTTT.

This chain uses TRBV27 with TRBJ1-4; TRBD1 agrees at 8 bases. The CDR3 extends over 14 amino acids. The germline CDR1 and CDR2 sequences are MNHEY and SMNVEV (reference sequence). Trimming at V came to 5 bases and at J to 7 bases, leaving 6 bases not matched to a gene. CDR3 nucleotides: TGTGCCAGCAGTATCAGGGGACAGGCTGAAAAACTGTTTTTT. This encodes CASSIRGQAEKLFF.

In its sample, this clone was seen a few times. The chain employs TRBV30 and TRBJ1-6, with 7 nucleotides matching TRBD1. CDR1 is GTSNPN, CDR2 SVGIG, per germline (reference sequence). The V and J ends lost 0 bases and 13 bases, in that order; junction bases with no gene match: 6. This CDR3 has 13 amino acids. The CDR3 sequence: CAWSVQGERPLHF. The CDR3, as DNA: TGTGCCTGGAGTGTCCAGGGGGAGCGGCCCCTCCACTTT.

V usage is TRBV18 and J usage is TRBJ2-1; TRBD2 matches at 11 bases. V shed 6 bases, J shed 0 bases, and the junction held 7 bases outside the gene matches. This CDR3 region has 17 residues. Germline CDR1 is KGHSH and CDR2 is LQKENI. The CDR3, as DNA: TGTGCCAGCTCTTTCGGACTAGCGGGTTTCTCCTACAATGAGCAGTTCTTC. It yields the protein CASSFGLAGFSYNEQFF. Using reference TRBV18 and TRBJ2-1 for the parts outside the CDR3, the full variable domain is NAGVMQNPRHLVRRRGQEARLRCSPMKGHSHVYWYRQLPEEGLKFMVYLQKENIIDESGMPKERFSAEFPKEGPSILRIQQVVRGDSAAYFCASSFGLAGFSYNEQFFGPGTRLTVL.

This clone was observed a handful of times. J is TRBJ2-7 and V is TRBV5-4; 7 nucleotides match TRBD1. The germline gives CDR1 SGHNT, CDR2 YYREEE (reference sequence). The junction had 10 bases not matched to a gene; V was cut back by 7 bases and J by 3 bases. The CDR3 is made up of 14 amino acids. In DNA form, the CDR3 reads TGTGCCAGCTCGAAGGCGGCAGGGGGCTACGAGCAGTACTTC. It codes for CASSKAAGGYEQYF.

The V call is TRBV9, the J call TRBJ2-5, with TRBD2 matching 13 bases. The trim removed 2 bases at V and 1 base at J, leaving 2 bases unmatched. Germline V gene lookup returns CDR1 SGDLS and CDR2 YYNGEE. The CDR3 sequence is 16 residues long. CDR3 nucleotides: TGTGCCAGCAGCGTCGGACTAGCGGGGGCCCAAGAGACCCAGTACTTC. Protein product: CASSVGLAGAQETQYF.

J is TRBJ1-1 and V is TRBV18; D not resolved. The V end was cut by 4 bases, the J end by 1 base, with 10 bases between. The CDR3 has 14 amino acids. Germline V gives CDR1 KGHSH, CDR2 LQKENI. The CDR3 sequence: CASSRSSGNTEAFF. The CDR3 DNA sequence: TGTGCCAGCTCACGTTCCTCGGGGAACACTGAAGCTTTCTTT. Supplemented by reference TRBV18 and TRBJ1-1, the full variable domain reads NAGVMQNPRHLVRRRGQEARLRCSPMKGHSHVYWYRQLPEEGLKFMVYLQKENIIDESGMPKERFSAEFPKEGPSILRIQQVVRGDSAAYFCASSRSSGNTEAFFGQGTRLTVV.

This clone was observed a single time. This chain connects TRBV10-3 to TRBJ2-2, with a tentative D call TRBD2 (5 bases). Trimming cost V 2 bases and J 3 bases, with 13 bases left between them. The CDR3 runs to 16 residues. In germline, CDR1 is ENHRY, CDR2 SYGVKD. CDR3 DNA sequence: TGTGCCATCAGTGAGCAGGCAGTGAGGGACACCGGGGAGCTGTTTTTT. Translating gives CAISEQAVRDTGELFF.

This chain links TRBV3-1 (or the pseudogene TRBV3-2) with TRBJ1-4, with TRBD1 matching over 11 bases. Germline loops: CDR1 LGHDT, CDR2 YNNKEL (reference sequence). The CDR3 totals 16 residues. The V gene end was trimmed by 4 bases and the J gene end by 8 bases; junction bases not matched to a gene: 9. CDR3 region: CASSRRTGGEREKLFF. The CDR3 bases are TGTGCCAGCAGCCGGCGGACAGGGGGCGAAAGAGAAAAACTGTTTTTT.

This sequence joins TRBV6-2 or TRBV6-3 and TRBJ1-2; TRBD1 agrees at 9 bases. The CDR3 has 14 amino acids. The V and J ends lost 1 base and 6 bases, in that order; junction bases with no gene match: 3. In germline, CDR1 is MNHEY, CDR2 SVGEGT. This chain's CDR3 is CASSYLTGGDGYTF. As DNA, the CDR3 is TGTGCCAGCAGTTACTTAACAGGGGGCGATGGCTACACCTTC.